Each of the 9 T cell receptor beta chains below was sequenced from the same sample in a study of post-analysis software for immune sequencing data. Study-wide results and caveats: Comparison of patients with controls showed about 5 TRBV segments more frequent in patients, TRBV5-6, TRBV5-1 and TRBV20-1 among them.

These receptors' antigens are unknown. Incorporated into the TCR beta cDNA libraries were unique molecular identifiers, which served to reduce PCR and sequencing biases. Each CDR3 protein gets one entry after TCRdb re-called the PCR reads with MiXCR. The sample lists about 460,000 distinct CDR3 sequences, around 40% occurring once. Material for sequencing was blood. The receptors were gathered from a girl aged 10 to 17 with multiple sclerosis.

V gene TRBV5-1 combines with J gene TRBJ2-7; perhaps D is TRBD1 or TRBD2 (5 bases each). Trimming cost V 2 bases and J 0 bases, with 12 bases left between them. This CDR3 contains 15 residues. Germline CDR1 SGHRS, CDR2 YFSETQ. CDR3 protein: CASSLGTDYSYEQYF. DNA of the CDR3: TGCGCCAGCAGCTTAGGGACGGATTACTCCTACGAGCAGTACTTC. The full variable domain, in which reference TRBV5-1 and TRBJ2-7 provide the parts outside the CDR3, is KAGVTQTPRYLIKTRGQQVTLSCSPISGHRSVSWYQQTPGQGLQFLFEYFSETQRNKGNFPGRFSGRQFSNSRSEMNVSTLELGDSALYLCASSLGTDYSYEQYFGPGTRLTVT.

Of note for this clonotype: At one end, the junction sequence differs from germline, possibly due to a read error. The CDR3 region has the DNA TGTGCCAGCATAGGACTAAGCTCCTACGATGAGCAGTTCTTC. This sequence encodes CASIGLSSYDEQFF. V usage is TRBV27 and J usage is TRBJ2-1; D might be TRBD2 (6 bases). CDR1 and CDR2 (germline): MNHEY, SMNVEV (reference sequence). This CDR3 comprises 14 residues.

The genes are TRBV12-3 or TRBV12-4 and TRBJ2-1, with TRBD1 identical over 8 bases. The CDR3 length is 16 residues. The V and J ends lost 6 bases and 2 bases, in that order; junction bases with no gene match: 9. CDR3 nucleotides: TGTGCCAGCAGACTCAGAACGGGACAGGCCTACAATGAGCAGTTCTTC. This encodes CASRLRTGQAYNEQFF.

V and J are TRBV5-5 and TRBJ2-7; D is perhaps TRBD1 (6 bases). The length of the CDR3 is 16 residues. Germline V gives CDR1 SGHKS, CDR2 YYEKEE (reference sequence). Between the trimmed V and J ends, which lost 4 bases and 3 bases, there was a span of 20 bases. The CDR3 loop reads CASSAQSGANFYEQYF. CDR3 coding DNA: TGTGCCAGCAGCGCCCAATCAGGGGCCAATTTCTACGAGCAGTACTTC.

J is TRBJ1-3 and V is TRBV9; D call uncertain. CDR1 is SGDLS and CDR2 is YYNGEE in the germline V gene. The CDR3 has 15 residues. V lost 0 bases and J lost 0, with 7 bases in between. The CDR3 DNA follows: TGTGCCAGCAGCGTAGCGTTTGGCTCTGGAAACACCATATATTTT. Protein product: CASSVAFGSGNTIYF.

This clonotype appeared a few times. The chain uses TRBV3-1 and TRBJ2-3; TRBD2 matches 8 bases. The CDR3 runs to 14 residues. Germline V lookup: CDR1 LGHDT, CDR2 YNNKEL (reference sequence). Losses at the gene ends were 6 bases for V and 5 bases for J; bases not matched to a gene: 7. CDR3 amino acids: CASRPGLDLDTQYF. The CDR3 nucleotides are TGTGCCAGCAGACCGGGACTAGATCTAGATACGCAGTATTTT.

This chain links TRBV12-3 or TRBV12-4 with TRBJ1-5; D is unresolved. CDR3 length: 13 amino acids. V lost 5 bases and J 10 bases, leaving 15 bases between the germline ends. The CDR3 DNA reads TGTGCCAGCAGTGCTGGGTCAAGCAGCCCCCAGCATTTT. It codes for CASSAGSSSPQHF.

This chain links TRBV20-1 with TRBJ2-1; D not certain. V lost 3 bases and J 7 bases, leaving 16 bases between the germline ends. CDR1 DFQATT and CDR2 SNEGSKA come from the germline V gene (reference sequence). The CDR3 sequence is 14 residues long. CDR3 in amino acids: CSARTALLGNEQFF. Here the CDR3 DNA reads TGCAGTGCTAGGACGGCCCTGTTAGGGAATGAGCAGTTCTTC.

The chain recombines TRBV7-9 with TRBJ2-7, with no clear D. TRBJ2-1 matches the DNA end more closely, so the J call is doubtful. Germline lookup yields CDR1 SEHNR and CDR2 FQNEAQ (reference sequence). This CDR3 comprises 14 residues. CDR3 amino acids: CASSLISSFNEQFF. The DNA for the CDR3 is TGTGCCAGCAGCTTGATTAGTAGTTTCAATGAGCAGTTCTTC.